Each of the 3 T cell receptor beta chains below was sequenced from the same sample in a study of lymphopenia after photon versus proton radiotherapy. This table comes from immunoSEQ multiplex PCR, and its TCRdb copy is limited to in-frame clones, with some not included. This sample has 25,000 to 35,000 clones, with roughly 90% found just once. The material was peripheral blood, obtained from a patient treated with photon-based radiotherapy. These receptor sequences come from a woman in her fifties or sixties with pancreatic cancer.

The CDR3 DNA reads as TGTGCCAGCAGCCCGGACAGGGAGAACGAGCAGTACTTC. Amino acids: CASSPDRENEQYF. The chain carries TRBV7-6 and TRBJ2-7, with 8 bases matching TRBD1. The CDR3 has 13 residues. Trimming removed 5 bases from V and 5 bases from J; junction bases left unmatched: 5. In germline, CDR1 is SGHVS, CDR2 FNYEAQ.

The chain links TRBV6-6 to TRBJ1-5; a weak D match, TRBD1 (6 bases). Germline V lookup: CDR1 MNHNY, CDR2 SVGAGI (reference sequence). The CDR3 is 15 amino acids. V lost 5 bases, J lost 0 bases, and 11 bases lay in between. The CDR3 sequence is CASSLNRDSNQPQHF. The CDR3 bases are TGTGCCAGCAGTCTCAACAGGGATAGCAATCAGCCCCAGCATTTT.

This clone was seen just once. The rearrangement joins TRBV4-3 to TRBJ2-7; the match to TRBD2 covers 7 bases. The germline CDR1 and CDR2 sequences are LGHNA and YSLEER. J gave up 2 bases and V 0 bases, and 7 bases lay outside the gene matches. The CDR3 runs 16 residues. The CDR3 is CASSQDRAGPPYEQYF. CDR3 in DNA: TGCGCCAGCAGCCAAGATCGAGCGGGACCCCCCTACGAGCAGTACTTC.